This T cell receptor beta chain was sequenced during a study of shared clonotypes between healthy human individuals. A note on this clone: Its antigen is currently unknown.

At the deep level, the assay was run. Profiled with immunoSEQ multiplex PCR; TCRdb holds only in-frame clones, not every one. The table includes under 1,100,000 clones, under 80% detected once. Study results and limitations: Clonotype sharing among donors was thought likely to change with sequencing depth.

The CDR3 consists of 16 residues. Germline CDR1 GTSNPN, CDR2 SVGIG (reference sequence). The germline V and J ends were trimmed by 2 bases and 7 bases, with 18 bases remaining between them. Sequencing was done on a sample of memory CD4+ T cells sorted from blood. Subset indicated: CD45RA-negative fraction. The clonotype comes from a man between 18 and 29 years old in good health. This chain uses TRBV30 with TRBJ1-6, with a weak D call TRBD1 (6 bases). In nucleotides, the CDR3 is TGTGCCTGGAGTATTAGTGACACAGGGTTCAATTCACCCCTCCACTTT. Translating gives CAWSISDTGFNSPLHF.